These 24 T cell receptor beta chains came from one sample sequenced in a study of post-analysis software for immune sequencing data. Study-wide results and caveats: Five TRBV segments, including TRBV5-6, TRBV5-1 and TRBV20-1, were more frequent in patients than controls.

Their antigens remain unidentified. TCR beta libraries were prepared from cDNA with unique molecular identifiers. TCRdb re-called the PCR reads with MiXCR, one entry per CDR3 protein. The data show about 570,000 distinct CDR3 sequences, with around a third seen just once and 4.5% to 7.5% held by the top ten. The material sequenced was blood. These receptors all come from a girl aged 2-17 years with multiple sclerosis.

A word on this clonotype: Sequence at one end of the junction differs from germline and may be a read error. The chain carries TRBV7-8 and TRBJ2-4; no definite D call. This CDR3 has 13 residues. The germline V gene encodes CDR1 SGHVS and CDR2 FQNEAQ. The CDR3 DNA reads as TGTGCCAACAGCTTAGTGGGCCCCCACATTCAGTACTTC. Translation: CANSLVGPHIQYF.

This clonotype was seen just once. This rearrangement joins TRBV12-3 or TRBV12-4 to TRBJ2-5; 12 bases are shared with TRBD2. This CDR3 is 19 amino acids long. Germline trimming cut 5 bases from V and 11 bases from J; bases unmatched to any gene: 24. CDR3 amino acids: CASSPNGASGGAVANEQYF. CDR3 sequence (DNA): TGTGCCAGCAGTCCTAATGGCGCTAGCGGGGGGGCAGTTGCTAATGAGCAGTACTTC.

This sequence joins TRBV5-6 and TRBJ2-6; no clear D gene. CDR3 length: 14 amino acids. V lost 4 bases to trimming and J lost 2 bases, with 7 bases between them. In germline, CDR1 is SGHDT, CDR2 YYEEEE. This CDR3 is CASSPGPGANVLTF. The CDR3 DNA reads TGTGCCAGCAGCCCAGGTCCTGGGGCCAACGTCCTGACTTTC.

The table lists this clonotype with a few counts. The chain employs TRBV20-1 and TRBJ2-3, with D perhaps given as TRBD1 or TRBD2 (6 bases each). Per germline, CDR1 DFQATT and CDR2 SNEGSKA (reference sequence). The CDR3 runs 15 residues. V lost 1 base and J 6 bases, leaving 17 bases between the germline ends. CDR3 residues: CSARGGWGATDTQYF. In nucleotides, the CDR3 is TGCAGTGCTAGAGGAGGGTGGGGGGCCACGGATACGCAGTATTTT.

The chain joins TRBV6-6 to TRBJ2-1; tentative D call: TRBD2 (7 bases). Germline CDR1 reads MNHNY; CDR2 reads SVGAGI (reference sequence). The CDR3 consists of 17 residues. Trimming shortened V by 4 bases and J by 7 bases, and 23 bases separated the two germline ends. The CDR3 protein is CASSSLSLGGAGNEQFF. The DNA for the CDR3 is TGTGCCAGCAGTTCTTTATCGTTAGGGGGGGCGGGGAATGAGCAGTTCTTC.

This clonotype was detected a few times. CDR3 region: CASTRTGDNEQFF. The CDR3 nucleotides are TGTGCCAGCACTAGGACAGGAGACAATGAGCAGTTCTTC. The chain combines TRBV6-6 with TRBJ2-1, with 7 nucleotides matching TRBD1. Trimming at V came to 7 bases and at J to 5 bases, leaving 5 bases not matched to a gene. The germline V gene encodes CDR1 MNHNY and CDR2 SVGAGI (reference sequence). This CDR3 has 13 amino acids.

This clonotype was seen only once. The V call is TRBV20-1, the J call TRBJ2-2; D is unresolved. Germline CDR1 reads DFQATT; CDR2 reads SNEGSKA (reference sequence). V was trimmed by 5 bases and J by 5 bases, leaving 9 bases between them. The CDR3 length is 12 residues. In DNA form, the CDR3 reads TGCAGTGCTGAAAGAGGAACCGGGGAGCTGTTTTTT. The encoded protein is CSAERGTGELFF.

This clonotype has only a few counts. The gene calls are TRBV3-1 and TRBJ1-2, with D tentatively TRBD1 (5 bases). The CDR3 runs to 16 residues. Per germline, CDR1 LGHDT and CDR2 YNNKEL (reference sequence). V was clipped by 5 bases and J by 1 base, with 17 bases between them. The CDR3, as DNA: TGTGCCAGCAGCACAACCCCGAGGGGCTATAACTATGGCTACACCTTC. The encoded protein is CASSTTPRGYNYGYTF.

This clonotype was seen once. The CDR3 loop reads CASSHGAGDYEQYF. For the CDR3, the DNA is TGTGCCAGCAGCCACGGGGCAGGGGATTACGAGCAGTACTTC. V is TRBV3-1 and J is TRBJ2-7, with D maybe TRBD1 (6 bases). Trimming pared 3 bases from V and 4 bases from J, leaving 13 bases between. The CDR3 spans 14 residues. The V gene's germline CDR1 is LGHDT and CDR2 YNNKEL (reference sequence).

Only a few counts were recorded for this clonotype. The chain has TRBV20-1 and TRBJ2-1, with 8 nucleotides matching TRBD2. This CDR3 region has 15 residues. Germline trimming cut 2 bases from V and 6 bases from J; bases unmatched to any gene: 9. The germline gives CDR1 DFQATT, CDR2 SNEGSKA (reference sequence). The CDR3 reads CSARLRGGPGNEQFF. The CDR3 nucleotides read TGCAGTGCTAGATTGCGCGGGGGGCCGGGCAATGAGCAGTTCTTC.

The J gene is TRBJ2-2, the V gene TRBV20-1, with 11 positions matching TRBD2. The J segment lost 6 bases and the V segment lost 3 bases, leaving 3 bases of the junction unmatched. Germline lookup yields CDR1 DFQATT and CDR2 SNEGSKA (reference sequence). The CDR3 length is 14 residues. The CDR3 DNA reads TGCAGTGCTAGCTTTAGCGGGGGGGCCGGGGAGCTGTTTTTT. It encodes CSASFSGGAGELFF.

The sample holds a few counts of this clonotype. The rearrangement joins TRBV4-1 to TRBJ2-7, with D hard to call. The CDR3 runs 16 residues. V was shortened by 2 bases and J by 6 bases, with 20 bases between the two germline ends. In germline, CDR1 is MGHRA, CDR2 YSYEKL. CDR3 DNA: TGCGCCAGCAGCCAATTCGCCGGACCAGCGCTGGGCGAGCAGTACTTC. Translation gives CASSQFAGPALGEQYF.

The rearrangement joins TRBV20-1 to TRBJ1-1; D is possibly TRBD1 (5 bases). Germline V gene lookup returns CDR1 DFQATT and CDR2 SNEGSKA (reference sequence). V lost 0 bases and J lost 11, with 7 bases in between. The CDR3 is made up of 10 amino acids. This CDR3 reads CSARDRDAFF. CDR3 DNA: TGCAGTGCTAGAGACAGGGATGCTTTCTTT.

The CDR3 nucleotides read TGCAGTGCTAGCGGACTTCCCAGCTCCTACAATGAGCAGTTCTTC. Encoded protein: CSASGLPSSYNEQFF. The chain carries TRBV20-1 and TRBJ2-1; weak D call: TRBD2 (5 bases). CDR1 is DFQATT, CDR2 SNEGSKA, per germline (reference sequence). The CDR3 consists of 15 residues. The ends were cut back, 3 bases at V and 0 bases at J, with 12 bases in the middle.

The chain has TRBV10-3 and TRBJ1-1; no clear D gene. The V and J ends lost 4 bases and 1 base respectively, with 10 bases between them. The V gene's germline CDR1 is ENHRY and CDR2 SYGVKD. The CDR3 covers 14 residues. CDR3 bases: TGTGCCATCAGTGTCTCGGCAGGGAACACTGAAGCTTTCTTT. The encoded protein is CAISVSAGNTEAFF.

The chain couples TRBV12-3 or TRBV12-4 to TRBJ2-6; D perhaps matches TRBD1 (5 bases). The CDR3 runs to 15 residues. The V and J ends lost 6 bases and 4 bases respectively, with 13 bases between them. The CDR3 coding sequence is TGTGCCAGCAGCCCCAGGGTACCCGGGGCCAACGTCCTGACTTTC. It encodes CASSPRVPGANVLTF.

The chain has TRBV10-3 and TRBJ2-3, with TRBD1 matching over 8 bases. This CDR3 has 13 residues. Germline V lookup: CDR1 ENHRY, CDR2 SYGVKD. J was trimmed by 4 bases and V by 8 bases; bases with no gene match: 5. DNA of the CDR3: TGTGCCATCCAACAGGGGGAGGCAGATACGCAGTATTTT. It translates to CAIQQGEADTQYF.

This clonotype turned up a few times. The chain is built from TRBV20-1 and TRBJ2-5, with 9 bases matching TRBD2. Per germline, CDR1 DFQATT and CDR2 SNEGSKA (reference sequence). The J segment lost 5 bases and the V segment lost 5 bases, leaving 12 bases of the junction unmatched. CDR3 size: 15 residues. The CDR3 reads CSAVGTSIPKETQYF. As DNA, the CDR3 is TGCAGTGCTGTCGGGACTAGCATTCCCAAGGAGACCCAGTACTTC.

The J gene is TRBJ2-5, the V gene TRBV5-1; D is perhaps TRBD2 (6 bases). Per the germline V gene, CDR1 is SGHRS and CDR2 is YFSETQ. Trimming stripped 3 bases from V and 0 bases from J, with 9 bases between. The CDR3 is 14 amino acids. In DNA, the CDR3 is TGCGCCAGCAGCTCGGGCGGGAACCAAGAGACCCAGTACTTC. The encoded protein is CASSSGGNQETQYF.

This clonotype was counted at least ten times. The V call is TRBV10-2, the J call TRBJ1-2; weak D call: TRBD1 (5 bases). V lost 7 bases to trimming and J lost 4 bases, with 16 bases between them. This CDR3 has 14 residues. Germline CDR1 is WSHSY and CDR2 is SAAADI. This CDR3 reads CASMSGSGTYGYTF. CDR3 nucleotide sequence: TGCGCCAGCATGTCAGGTTCAGGGACCTATGGCTACACCTTC.

Of note for this clonotype: Germline and junction disagree at one end, which may indicate a read error. The J gene is TRBJ2-5, the V gene TRBV24-1; weak D call: TRBD1 (5 bases). The CDR3 is made up of 15 amino acids. Looked up from germline, CDR1 is KGHDR and CDR2 is SFDVKD. CDR3 residues: CATSDPRTPQETQYF. The CDR3 DNA follows: TGTGCCACTAGTGACCCACGGACACCTCAAGAGACCCAGTACTTC.

Note on this clonotype: Sequence at one end of the junction differs from germline and may be a read error. The genes are TRBV20-1 and TRBJ2-1; D might be TRBD1 or TRBD2, each matching 5 bases. The CDR3 spans 15 residues. Germline CDR1 is DFQATT and CDR2 is SNEGSKA (reference sequence). The CDR3 bases are TGCGGTGCTAGAAATAGAGGGGTAAGAGGAGAGACCCAGTTCTTC. Its translation is CGARNRGVRGETQFF.

CDR3 protein: CAISGAGGTDTQYF. Written as DNA, the CDR3 is TGTGCCATCAGTGGAGCGGGAGGCACAGATACGCAGTATTTT. The chain uses TRBV10-3 and TRBJ2-3, with TRBD2 matching 8 bases. With V trimmed by 4 bases and J by 1 base, 1 base remained unmatched. Germline values: CDR1 ENHRY, CDR2 SYGVKD. The CDR3 totals 14 residues.

The V call is TRBV20-1, the J call TRBJ2-5; TRBD2 is a possible D gene (6 bases). Germline V lookup: CDR1 DFQATT, CDR2 SNEGSKA (reference sequence). V lost 0 bases to trimming and J lost 11 bases, with 25 bases between them. This CDR3 has 16 amino acids. As DNA, the CDR3 is TGCAGTGCTAGAGATTTCGGGGGTCGGTCCAAAAACGTTCAGTACTTC. It specifies CSARDFGGRSKNVQYF.